The 13 T cell receptor beta chains listed next were all sequenced from one sample in a study of blood T cells in healthy people across ages. Combining a sample-barcoded 5' primer with a J-beta primer mix, a second PCR ran for about 7 to 12 cycles. Using its own MiXCR run on the 5' RACE reads, TCRdb lists one record per CDR3 protein. Among 1.5 million or so distinct CDR3 sequences listed, 42% were seen once. Material for sequencing was blood. Receptors were obtained from a woman aged 18-29 years in good health.

This chain connects TRBV5-1 to TRBJ1-5; 7 bases agree with TRBD1. CDR3 length: 14 amino acids. Trimming cost V 4 bases and J 4 bases; bases outside gene matches: 5. Germline assignment: CDR1 SGHRS and CDR2 YFSETQ. In nucleotides, the CDR3 is TGCGCCAGCAGCACGGGACAGCTTAATCAGCCCCAGCATTTT. Its translation: CASSTGQLNQPQHF.

This clonotype showed up just a few times. This rearrangement joins TRBV10-3 to TRBJ2-1; D possibly corresponds to TRBD1 (6 bases). V was trimmed by 10 bases and J by 6 bases, leaving 10 bases between them. The CDR3 has 11 residues. CDR1 is ENHRY and CDR2 is SYGVKD in the germline V gene. The CDR3 DNA sequence: TGTGCCACCCGAGGGGGCAATGAGCAGTTCTTC. It yields the protein CATRGGNEQFF.

Regarding this clonotype: At one end, the junction sequence differs from germline, possibly due to a read error. This chain uses TRBV5-1 with TRBJ2-5; D is unclear. This CDR3 spans 16 amino acids. Germline CDR1 SGHRS, CDR2 YFSETQ. The CDR3 DNA sequence: TGTGCCAGCAGCTTGGTTACGGCAGGCCCACAAGGAGAGCAGTACTTC. Its translation is CASSLVTAGPQGEQYF.

The chain employs TRBV6-1 and TRBJ1-5; TRBD1 is a possible D gene (6 bases). Per germline, CDR1 MNHNS and CDR2 SASEGT. V gave up 2 bases and J gave up 6 bases, with 14 bases separating them. This CDR3 is 15 amino acids long. Here the CDR3 DNA reads TGTGCCAGCAGTGAATTGAAGGGAGGGGGTCAGCCCCAGCATTTT. Translation gives CASSELKGGGQPQHF.

This clonotype has at least ten counts. V gene TRBV29-1 combines with J gene TRBJ2-3; a weak D match, TRBD1 (6 bases). The V and J ends lost 6 bases and 2 bases respectively, with 12 bases between them. CDR3 size: 13 residues. CDR1 and CDR2 from the germline V gene are SQVTM and ANQGSEA. CDR3 residues: CSVLRDTTDTQYF. The CDR3 bases are TGCAGCGTGCTCCGGGACACCACAGATACGCAGTATTTT.

The table lists this clonotype with a few counts. The chain has TRBV6-1 and TRBJ1-6; D gene ambiguous. CDR3 length: 13 amino acids. Germline lookup yields CDR1 MNHNS and CDR2 SASEGT. V lost 6 bases, J lost 9 bases, and 12 bases lay in between. CDR3 in DNA: TGTGCCAGCAGGATTCCCTGGGGTTCACCCCTCCACTTT. This codes for CASRIPWGSPLHF.

This clonotype was counted a few times. This chain uses TRBV20-1 with TRBJ1-5, with D uncertain. Trimming pared 0 bases from V and 6 bases from J, leaving 12 bases between. Germline lookup yields CDR1 DFQATT and CDR2 SNEGSKA (reference sequence). CDR3 size: 14 residues. CDR3 in amino acids: CSARDPYEGQPQHF. The CDR3, as DNA: TGCAGTGCTAGAGATCCGTACGAGGGTCAGCCCCAGCATTTT.

This clonotype has only a few counts. The chain employs TRBV3-1 and TRBJ2-7; D is undetermined. Germline loops: CDR1 LGHDT, CDR2 YNNKEL (reference sequence). The ends were cut back, 1 base at V and 6 bases at J, with 10 bases in the middle. The CDR3 length is 13 residues. CDR3 nucleotides: TGTGCCAGCAGCCAAGTGTCACGGCGCGAGCAGTACTTC. This codes for CASSQVSRREQYF.

J is TRBJ2-7 and V is TRBV2; the D is unclear. This CDR3 contains 11 residues. Between the trimmed V and J ends, which lost 1 base and 12 bases, there was a span of 10 bases. CDR1 and CDR2 from the germline V gene are SNHLY and FYNNEI. The CDR3 protein is CASSEGGSRYF. CDR3 DNA sequence: TGTGCCAGCAGTGAAGGCGGTTCCAGGTACTTC. Looking up the rest from reference TRBV2 and TRBJ2-7 gives the full variable domain: EPEVTQTPSHQVTQMGQEVILRCVPISNHLYFYWYRQILGQKVEFLVSFYNNEISEKSEIFDDQFSVERPDGSNFTLKIRSTKLEDSAMYFCASSEGGSRYFGPGTRLTVT.

This clonotype was seen ten or more times. The chain couples TRBV7-9 to TRBJ2-1, with D possibly being TRBD2 (6 bases). Trimming stripped 1 base from V and 12 bases from J, with 10 bases between. Germline values: CDR1 SEHNR, CDR2 FQNEAQ (reference sequence). The CDR3 runs to 12 residues. The CDR3 here is CASSLEGGGQFF. CDR3 bases: TGTGCCAGCAGCTTAGAGGGAGGAGGGCAGTTCTTC.

This clonotype was observed a few times. The chain has TRBV6-5 and TRBJ2-7; the D gene is possibly TRBD1 (6 bases). The V gene's germline CDR1 is MNHEY and CDR2 SVGAGI. The CDR3 is 12 residues long. Trimming shortened V by 4 bases and J by 9 bases, and 13 bases separated the two germline ends. CDR3 sequence reads: CASSSTGSGQYF. CDR3 DNA sequence: TGTGCCAGCAGTTCCACAGGGTCAGGGCAGTACTTC.

Only a few counts were recorded for this clonotype. This chain connects TRBV4-1 to TRBJ2-7; D is perhaps TRBD1 (5 bases). This CDR3 region has 15 residues. Per the germline V gene, CDR1 is MGHRA and CDR2 is YSYEKL. V shed 3 bases and J shed 4 bases, with 16 bases lying between them. This CDR3 is CASSQQGSASYEQYF. The CDR3 bases are TGCGCCAGCAGCCAGCAGGGTTCAGCCTCTTACGAGCAGTACTTC.

This clonotype was recorded at least ten times. This chain uses TRBV11-2 with TRBJ2-3; TRBD2 matches at 13 bases. CDR1 SGHAT and CDR2 FQNNGV come from the germline V gene. J lost 4 bases, V lost 4 bases, and 2 bases had no gene match. The CDR3 has 15 residues. CDR3 in DNA: TGTGCCAGCAGCTCCACTAGCGGGAGGGCAGATACGCAGTATTTT. As protein: CASSSTSGRADTQYF.